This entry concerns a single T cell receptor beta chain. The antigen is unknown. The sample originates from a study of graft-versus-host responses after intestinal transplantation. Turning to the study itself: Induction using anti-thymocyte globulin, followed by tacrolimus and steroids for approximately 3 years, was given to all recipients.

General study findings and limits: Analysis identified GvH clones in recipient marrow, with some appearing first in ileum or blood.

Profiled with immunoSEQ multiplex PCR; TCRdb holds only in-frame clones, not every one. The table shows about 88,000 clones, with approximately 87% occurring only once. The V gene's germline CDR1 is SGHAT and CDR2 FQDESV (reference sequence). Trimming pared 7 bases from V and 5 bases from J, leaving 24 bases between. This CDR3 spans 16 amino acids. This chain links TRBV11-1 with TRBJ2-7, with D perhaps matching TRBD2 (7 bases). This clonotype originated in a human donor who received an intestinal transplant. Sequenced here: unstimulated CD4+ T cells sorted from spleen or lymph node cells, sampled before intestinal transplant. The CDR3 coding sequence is TGTGCCAGCACCACACCGGCCGGGGGGCCTGGGAACGAGCAGTACTTC. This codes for CASTTPAGGPGNEQYF.